The clone carrying this T cell receptor (beta chain) was seen repeatedly, ten times or more. These data are taken from a study of molecular identifiers for immune sequencing clone quantification. Germline assignment: CDR1 DFQATT and CDR2 SNEGSKA (reference sequence). The CDR3 contains 15 residues. Losses at the gene ends were 0 bases for V and 3 bases for J; bases not matched to a gene: 5. Bulk TCR libraries used previously described methods and listed TCR primers. Via MiXCR, TCRdb re-called the PCR reads, giving one row per CDR3 protein. This table has approximately 550,000 distinct CDR3 sequences, over 20% appearing once.

The chain combines TRBV20-1 with TRBJ2-7; 10 bases are shared with TRBD2. The clonotype was recovered from a human donor in good health. Some libraries in this study had Jurkat cell RNA spiked in. Sequencing was done on a sample of naive CD8+ T cells from blood, with Jurkat cell RNA spiked in. Subset reported: FACS-sorted CD8+CD4-CCR7+CD45RA+ naive T cells. This CDR3 reads CSARDLASGSYEQYF. The CDR3 DNA sequence: TGCAGTGCTAGAGATCTAGCTAGCGGGAGCTACGAGCAGTACTTC.